A single sample gave rise to the 18 T cell receptor beta chains below, sequenced in a study of regulatory T cells in long-lasting Graves disease. Arm-PCR with iRepertoire HTBI primers amplified the CDR3 regions for these TCR beta libraries. TCRdb recomputed calls from the multiplex PCR reads with MiXCR, one row per CDR3 protein. The sample contains a few hundred thousand distinct CDR3 sequences, roughly 15% of which appear only once. Specified time point: newly diagnosed GD, antithyroid drugs for less than 3 months. Preparation of the TCR library used RNA extracted from PBMCs. The sample was also reused in another study, on T cells in Graves' hyperthyroidism and ophthalmopathy.

Sequenced here: peripheral blood mononuclear cells (PBMCs), sampled at new diagnosis, from a patient treated with antithyroid drugs. These receptor sequences come from a woman aged 18-29 years with Graves disease.

The V gene is TRBV10-3, the J gene TRBJ2-3; perhaps TRBD2 as D (6 bases). The V end was cut by 10 bases, the J end by 1 base, with 9 bases between. The CDR3 loop spans 12 amino acids. CDR1 is ENHRY, CDR2 SYGVKD, per germline. The CDR3 is CATDYGTDTQYF. CDR3 coding DNA: TGTGCCACGGACTATGGCACAGATACGCAGTATTTT.

This clonotype was recorded a few times. The chain couples TRBV5-6 to TRBJ2-7; D gene uncertain. The CDR3 covers 12 residues. Germline-derived CDR1 and CDR2 are SGHDT and YYEEEE. Trimming removed 1 base from V and 6 bases from J, with 8 bases in between. In DNA form, the CDR3 reads TGTGCCAGCAGCTTGCGAGGTGTCGAGCAGTACTTC. The encoded protein is CASSLRGVEQYF.

V is TRBV19 and J is TRBJ2-1; the match to TRBD2 covers 11 bases. The trim removed 5 bases at V and 6 bases at J, leaving 6 bases unmatched. Per germline, CDR1 LNHDA and CDR2 SQIVND (reference sequence). The CDR3 has 15 residues. This CDR3 reads CASSALAGVPNEQFF. The CDR3 nucleotides are TGTGCCAGTAGTGCACTAGCGGGAGTTCCCAATGAGCAGTTCTTC. Drawing the rest from reference TRBV19 and TRBJ2-1, the complete variable domain is DGGITQSPKYLFRKEGQNVTLSCEQNLNHDAMYWYRQDPGQGLRLIYYSQIVNDFQKGDIAEGYSVSREKKESFPLTVTSAQKNPTAFYLCASSALAGVPNEQFFGPGTRLTVL.

The chain has TRBV2 and TRBJ1-5, with D possibly matching TRBD1 (5 bases). The CDR3 has 14 amino acids. V was shortened by 8 bases and J by 1 base, with 12 bases between the two germline ends. Germline CDR1 and CDR2: SNHLY and FYNNEI. CDR3 protein: CASQAGSSNQPQHF. In nucleotides, the CDR3 is TGTGCCAGCCAGGCAGGGAGCAGCAATCAGCCCCAGCATTTT.

This rearrangement joins TRBV2 to TRBJ1-1, with TRBD1 matching over 8 bases. The CDR3 is made up of 15 amino acids. The ends lost 4 bases at V and 4 bases at J; junction bases unmatched: 8. Germline V gene lookup returns CDR1 SNHLY and CDR2 FYNNEI. The CDR3 DNA follows: TGTGCCAGCAGTGCTTGGACAGGGTGGCGCACTGAAGCTTTCTTT. It codes for CASSAWTGWRTEAFF.

The chain joins TRBV3-1 to TRBJ1-1, with D perhaps matching TRBD1 (5 bases). This CDR3 is built from 16 residues. V lost 1 base and J 5 bases, leaving 17 bases between the germline ends. CDR1 is LGHDT and CDR2 is YNNKEL in the germline V gene (reference sequence). This chain's CDR3 is CASSQGVGREGTEAFF. The CDR3 nucleotides read TGTGCCAGCAGCCAAGGCGTAGGCAGGGAAGGGACTGAAGCTTTCTTT.

The table lists this clonotype with many counts. The V gene is TRBV27, the J gene TRBJ2-2; D might be TRBD2 (5 bases). Germline CDR1 is MNHEY and CDR2 is SMNVEV (reference sequence). V gave up 7 bases and J gave up 3 bases, with 18 bases separating them. There are 16 residues in the CDR3. CDR3 region: CASKIISDEDTGELFF. CDR3 bases: TGTGCCAGCAAAATAATTAGCGACGAGGACACCGGGGAGCTGTTTTTT.

This clonotype appeared a few times. The gene calls are TRBV2 and TRBJ2-3; the D gene is possibly TRBD1 (5 bases). The V gene lost 6 bases and the J gene lost 4 bases, with 11 bases spanning the gap. This CDR3 spans 13 amino acids. Germline CDR1 SNHLY, CDR2 FYNNEI. This CDR3 is CASSRRVSDTQYF. In nucleotides, the CDR3 is TGTGCCAGCAGCCGCAGGGTATCAGATACGCAGTATTTT.

This clonotype was observed many times. This chain uses TRBV5-1 with TRBJ1-2; D unresolved. Germline values: CDR1 SGHRS, CDR2 YFSETQ. This CDR3 spans 14 amino acids. Trimming left V 0 bases short and J 6 bases short, with 12 bases between. The CDR3: CASSLAAQSNGYTF. The CDR3 DNA reads TGCGCCAGCAGCTTGGCCGCTCAGTCAAATGGCTACACCTTC.

This clonotype was detected ten times or more. The chain is built from TRBV6-1 and TRBJ2-7; 7 nucleotides match TRBD1. In germline, CDR1 is MNHNS, CDR2 SASEGT. V shed 5 bases and J 4 bases; nucleotides not matched to a gene: 8. The CDR3 has 14 residues. The CDR3 DNA is TGTGCCAGCAGTCGTGACAGGGTTAGGTACGAGCAGTACTTC. It encodes CASSRDRVRYEQYF.

In this sample, this clonotype turned up a few times. This rearrangement joins TRBV25-1 to TRBJ2-3; 8 bases agree with TRBD1. The germline V gene has CDR1 MGHDK and CDR2 SYGVNS. The CDR3 length is 15 residues. The V segment lost 5 bases and the J segment 2 bases; nucleotides outside the gene matches: 6. CDR3 nucleotides: TGTGCCAGCAGTACGACAGGGGAGATCACAGATACGCAGTATTTT. Protein: CASSTTGEITDTQYF.

This clonotype was picked up many times. The chain links TRBV28 to TRBJ2-1, with TRBD2 as a possible D gene (7 bases). This CDR3 has 14 residues. Germline CDR1 is MDHEN and CDR2 is SYDVKM. V was pared by 4 bases and J by 4 bases, with 11 bases between. The CDR3 protein is CASSSGGLYNEQFF. The CDR3 DNA reads TGTGCCAGCAGTTCCGGGGGGCTTTACAATGAGCAGTTCTTC.

This clonotype was seen a few times. The V call is TRBV7-2, the J call TRBJ1-2; 8 positions match TRBD1. V lost 4 bases and J lost 5; bases outside the gene matches: 9. The CDR3 totals 15 residues. CDR1 is SGHTA and CDR2 is FQGNSA in the germline V gene. The CDR3 sequence is CASSSQWDRFYGYTF. In nucleotides, the CDR3 is TGTGCCAGCAGCTCTCAGTGGGACAGGTTTTATGGCTACACCTTC.

In its sample, this clonotype was seen many times. V is TRBV10-2 and J is TRBJ1-1; the D is unclear. The CDR3 is made up of 14 amino acids. The V end was cut by 2 bases, the J end by 1 base, with 8 bases between. Per the germline V gene, CDR1 is WSHSY and CDR2 is SAAADI. The CDR3 here is CASSERAGNTEAFF. Here the CDR3 DNA reads TGCGCCAGCAGTGAGAGGGCAGGGAACACTGAAGCTTTCTTT.

A few counts support this clonotype. This chain uses TRBV20-1 with TRBJ2-2; 9 nucleotides align to TRBD1. V trimming: 3 bases; J trimming: 6 bases; junction bases outside the gene matches: 14. CDR3 length: 17 residues. CDR1 is DFQATT and CDR2 is SNEGSKA in the germline V gene (reference sequence). The CDR3 coding sequence is TGCAGTGCTAGGGGGCAGGCACAGGGGGCTTGGGCCGGGGAGCTGTTTTTT. As protein: CSARGQAQGAWAGELFF.

This sequence joins TRBV12-3 or TRBV12-4 and TRBJ1-5; D gene unclear. The CDR3 length is 15 residues. Trimming took 2 bases from V and 0 from J, leaving 8 bases between them. CDR3 DNA: TGTGCCAGCAGTTTAAACACCGATAGCAATCAGCCCCAGCATTTT. Its protein is CASSLNTDSNQPQHF.

Many counts were recorded for this clonotype. J is TRBJ1-6 and V is TRBV6-1; 9 bases align to TRBD1. Germline lookup yields CDR1 MNHNS and CDR2 SASEGT. This CDR3 has 13 residues. V shed 8 bases and J 7 bases; nucleotides not matched to a gene: 3. CDR3 in amino acids: CASGDRENSPLHF. CDR3 sequence (DNA): TGTGCCAGCGGGGACAGGGAGAATTCACCCCTCCACTTT.

Notes on this clonotype: A much larger clone differs from this one at a single base, so this may be a read error. V gene TRBV7-8 combines with J gene TRBJ1-1; D not certain. The V end lost 5 bases, the J end lost 0 bases, and 16 bases lay between the germline ends. Germline V gives CDR1 SGHVS, CDR2 FQNEAQ. This CDR3 has 16 residues. The CDR3 DNA reads as TGTGCCAGCAGCCTAATACAGTCCCCTCTGAACACTGAAGCTTTCTTT. Residues: CASSLIQSPLNTEAFF.